The 3 T cell receptor beta chains listed next were all sequenced from one sample in a study of control samples from healthy donors and cancer patients. Profiled with immunoSEQ multiplex PCR; TCRdb holds only in-frame clones, not every one. Here the sample spans fewer than 200,000 clones, 93% being singletons. The sequenced sample was blood. These receptors came from a woman aged 60-75 years in good health.

This clone was observed a single time. The J gene is TRBJ1-5, the V gene TRBV6-5; possible D gene TRBD1, 5 bases. The germline gives CDR1 MNHEY, CDR2 SVGAGI. The CDR3 runs to 13 residues. The V end was cut by 8 bases, the J end by 4 bases, with 12 bases between. The CDR3 loop is CASGQGGNQPQHF. The CDR3 region has the DNA TGTGCCAGCGGGCAGGGAGGTAATCAGCCCCAGCATTTT.

The chain is built from TRBV5-5 and TRBJ2-4; D may be TRBD1 or TRBD2 (6 bases each). V dropped 3 bases and J dropped 7 bases, with 23 bases sitting between them. CDR3 size: 17 residues. The germline gives CDR1 SGHKS, CDR2 YYEKEE (reference sequence). The CDR3 nucleotides are TGTGCCAGCAGCTGGAACTCGAATATGGGGGGCGGGAACATTCAGTACTTC. It translates to CASSWNSNMGGGNIQYF.

The rearrangement uses TRBV9 and TRBJ1-3, with a possible D match to TRBD1 (6 bases). There are 15 residues in the CDR3. Germline V CDR1 and CDR2: SGDLS, YYNGEE. Trimming cost V 0 bases and J 1 base, with 8 bases left between them. CDR3 DNA: TGTGCCAGCAGCGTAGTAGGGGGGTCTGGAAACACCATATATTTT. It specifies CASSVVGGSGNTIYF.